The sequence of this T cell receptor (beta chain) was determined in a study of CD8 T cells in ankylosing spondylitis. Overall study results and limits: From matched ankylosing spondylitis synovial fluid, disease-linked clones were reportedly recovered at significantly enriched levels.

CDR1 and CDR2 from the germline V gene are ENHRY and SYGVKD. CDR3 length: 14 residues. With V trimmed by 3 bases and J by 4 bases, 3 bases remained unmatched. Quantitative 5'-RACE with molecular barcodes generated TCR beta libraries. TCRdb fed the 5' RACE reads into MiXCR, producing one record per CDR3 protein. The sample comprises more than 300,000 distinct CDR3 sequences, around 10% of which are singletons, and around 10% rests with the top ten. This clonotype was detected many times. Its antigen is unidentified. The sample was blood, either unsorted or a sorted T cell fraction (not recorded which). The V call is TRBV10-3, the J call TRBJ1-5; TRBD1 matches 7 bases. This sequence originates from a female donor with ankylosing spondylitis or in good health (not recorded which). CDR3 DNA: TGTGCCATCAGTGACGGCAGGGGGAATCAGCCCCAGCATTTT. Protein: CAISDGRGNQPQHF.